One and the same sample provided the 9 T cell receptor beta chains below, sequenced in a study of CD8 T cells in ankylosing spondylitis (dated by TCRdb to the late 2010s). Library generation was performed with 5' RACE. TCRdb shows the sequencer as Illumina HiSeq 2500. The public reads were reprocessed in TCRdb via fastp at Q25 and MiXCR, keeping in-frame beta chains. CDR3 protein sequences are deduplicated, and each keeps its most common genes and DNA. The sample table lists 200,000 to 300,000 distinct CDR3 sequences, under 30% of them with a count of one. The ten top clones hold approximately 0.61% of the sample. The sequenced material came from blood, either unsorted or a sorted T cell fraction (not recorded which). These receptors all come from a male donor with ankylosing spondylitis or in good health (not recorded which).

This sequence joins TRBV20-1 and TRBJ2-3; 9 positions match TRBD2. The CDR3 has 15 amino acids. J was trimmed by 0 bases and V by 3 bases; bases with no gene match: 4. Germline assignment: CDR1 DFQATT and CDR2 SNEGSKA (reference sequence). Written as DNA, the CDR3 is TGCAGTGCTAGCCAGCGGGGGGTTAGCACAGATACGCAGTATTTT. Its protein is CSASQRGVSTDTQYF.

This clonotype came up many times. The chain has TRBV6-1 and TRBJ2-1; TRBD2 matches 9 bases. There are 15 residues in the CDR3. The germline gives CDR1 MNHNS, CDR2 SASEGT. The V and J ends lost 7 bases and 5 bases, in that order; junction bases with no gene match: 9. The DNA for the CDR3 is TGTGCCAGCATTCCCGGCGGGGGGGCGGACAATGAGCAGTTCTTC. It translates to CASIPGGGADNEQFF.

The chain joins TRBV20-1 to TRBJ1-2; D is uncertain. Germline-derived CDR1 and CDR2 are DFQATT and SNEGSKA (reference sequence). Trimming stripped 0 bases from V and 3 bases from J, with 11 bases between. The CDR3 extends over 14 amino acids. The CDR3 loop is CSAREVRGYYGYTF. Here the CDR3 DNA reads TGCAGTGCTAGAGAGGTCCGGGGTTACTATGGCTACACCTTC.

This clonotype was seen more than once but under ten times. The rearrangement uses TRBV28 and TRBJ2-5; maybe TRBD2 (6 bases). V was trimmed by 7 bases and J by 5 bases, leaving 14 bases between them. The CDR3 loop spans 13 amino acids. The germline gives CDR1 MDHEN, CDR2 SYDVKM. CDR3 bases: TGTGCCAGCACCACCCGGGGGAGGGAGACCCAGTACTTC. Protein product: CASTTRGRETQYF.

This clonotype occurred many times. The genes are TRBV20-1 and TRBJ2-7; D gene unclear. The CDR3 covers 14 residues. The germline V gene encodes CDR1 DFQATT and CDR2 SNEGSKA (reference sequence). The V gene lost 4 bases and the J gene lost 0 bases, with 13 bases spanning the gap. The CDR3 bases are TGCAGTGCTATAAAGATCTCTAGCTCCTACGAGCAGTACTTC. Translating it yields CSAIKISSSYEQYF.

This clonotype has a count of ten or more. This chain uses TRBV12-3 or TRBV12-4 with TRBJ2-5; 9 positions match TRBD1. The CDR3 totals 17 residues. Trimming took 6 bases from V and 5 from J; bases not matched to a gene: 16. The CDR3 nucleotides read TGTGCCAGCAGCCGCGGGACGGGACAGGGCGCAGGGGAGACCCAGTACTTC. Its translation is CASSRGTGQGAGETQYF.

At least ten counts were recorded for this clonotype. The V gene is TRBV9, the J gene TRBJ2-1, with a weak D call TRBD1 (5 bases). The CDR3 length is 15 residues. Germline V gives CDR1 SGDLS, CDR2 YYNGEE. Between the trimmed V and J ends, which lost 0 bases and 0 bases, there was a span of 7 bases. As DNA, the CDR3 is TGTGCCAGCAGCGTAGGACAGAGCTCCTACAATGAGCAGTTCTTC. Amino acid sequence: CASSVGQSSYNEQFF.

V is TRBV29-1 and J is TRBJ2-1; 9 bases fit TRBD2. V lost 6 bases and J lost 1; bases outside the gene matches: 4. The CDR3 is 14 amino acids. The germline V gene encodes CDR1 SQVTM and CDR2 ANQGSEA. The CDR3 nucleotides read TGCAGCGTAGTTCTAGCGGGATCCTACAATGAGCAGTTCTTC. As protein: CSVVLAGSYNEQFF.

This clonotype occurred many times. This chain uses TRBV20-1 with TRBJ2-7; unclear D gene. Germline-derived CDR1 and CDR2 are DFQATT and SNEGSKA (reference sequence). This CDR3 contains 12 residues. Trimming pared 6 bases from V and 5 bases from J, leaving 14 bases between. The CDR3 protein is CSAPFHPHEQYF. The DNA of the CDR3 is TGCAGTGCCCCCTTTCATCCGCACGAGCAGTACTTC.